This T cell receptor (beta chain) originates from a study of PD-L1 blockade in urothelial cancer. Study-level results: When measured at 3 weeks, tumor-associated blood clones expanded more in durable-benefit patients.

J was trimmed by 3 bases and V by 4 bases; bases with no gene match: 2. The CDR3 spans 14 residues. Germline CDR1 KGHSH, CDR2 LQKENI. Libraries were prepared by immunoSEQ multiplex PCR; TCRdb keeps only in-frame clonotypes and omits some of them. This sample has 90,000 to 120,000 clones, with roughly 84% found just once. As regards this clone: Its antigen is undetermined.

This receptor was taken from a middle-aged man with urothelial cancer. The sample here was PBMCs, taken around atezolizumab (anti-PD-L1) treatment. This rearrangement joins TRBV18 to TRBJ2-2, with 7 nucleotides matching TRBD1. CDR3 nucleotides: TGTGCCAGCTCACTCGGACAGGACACCGGGGAGCTGTTTTTT. As protein: CASSLGQDTGELFF.